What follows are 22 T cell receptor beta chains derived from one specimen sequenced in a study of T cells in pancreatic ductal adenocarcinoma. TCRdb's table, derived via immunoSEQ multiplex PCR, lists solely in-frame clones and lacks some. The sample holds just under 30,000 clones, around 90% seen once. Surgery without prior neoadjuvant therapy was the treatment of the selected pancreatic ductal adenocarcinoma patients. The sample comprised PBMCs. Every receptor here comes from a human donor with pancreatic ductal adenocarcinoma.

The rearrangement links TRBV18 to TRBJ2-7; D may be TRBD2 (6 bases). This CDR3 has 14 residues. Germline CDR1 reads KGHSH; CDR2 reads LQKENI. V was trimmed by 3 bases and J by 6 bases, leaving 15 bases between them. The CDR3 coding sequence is TGTGCCAGCTCACCCCGCGGGGCGGGGTTCGAGCAGTACTTC. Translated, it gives CASSPRGAGFEQYF. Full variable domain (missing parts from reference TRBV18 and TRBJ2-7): NAGVMQNPRHLVRRRGQEARLRCSPMKGHSHVYWYRQLPEEGLKFMVYLQKENIIDESGMPKERFSAEFPKEGPSILRIQQVVRGDSAAYFCASSPRGAGFEQYFGPGTRLTVT.

The CDR3 sequence: CASSLSGPTYNEQFF. The CDR3 DNA follows: TGTGCCAGCAGCTTAAGCGGACCTACCTACAATGAGCAGTTCTTC. The chain is built from TRBV7-8 and TRBJ2-1; TRBD2 is a possible D gene (5 bases). This CDR3 region has 15 residues. Germline values: CDR1 SGHVS, CDR2 FQNEAQ. Trimming stripped 2 bases from V and 2 bases from J, with 10 bases between.

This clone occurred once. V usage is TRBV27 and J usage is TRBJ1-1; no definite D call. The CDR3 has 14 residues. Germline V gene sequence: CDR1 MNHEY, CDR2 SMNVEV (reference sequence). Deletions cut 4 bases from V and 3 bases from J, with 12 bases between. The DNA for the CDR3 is TGTGCCAGCAGTTCTCCGGGTTTACACACTGAAGCTTTCTTT. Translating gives CASSSPGLHTEAFF.

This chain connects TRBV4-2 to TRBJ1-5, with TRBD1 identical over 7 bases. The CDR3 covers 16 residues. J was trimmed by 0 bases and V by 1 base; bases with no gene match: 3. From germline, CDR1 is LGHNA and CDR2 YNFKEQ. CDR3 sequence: CASSQGDRHSNQPQHF. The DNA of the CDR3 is TGTGCCAGCAGCCAAGGGGACAGACATAGCAATCAGCCCCAGCATTTT.

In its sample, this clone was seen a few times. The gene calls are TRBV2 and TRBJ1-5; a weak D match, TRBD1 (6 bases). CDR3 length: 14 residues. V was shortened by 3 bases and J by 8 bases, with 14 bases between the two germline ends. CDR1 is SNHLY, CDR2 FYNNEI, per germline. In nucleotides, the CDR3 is TGTGCCAGCAGTGAGGACAGAGGATATAAGCCCCAGCATTTT. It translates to CASSEDRGYKPQHF. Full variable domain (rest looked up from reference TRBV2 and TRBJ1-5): EPEVTQTPSHQVTQMGQEVILRCVPISNHLYFYWYRQILGQKVEFLVSFYNNEISEKSEIFDDQFSVERPDGSNFTLKIRSTKLEDSAMYFCASSEDRGYKPQHFGDGTRLSIL.

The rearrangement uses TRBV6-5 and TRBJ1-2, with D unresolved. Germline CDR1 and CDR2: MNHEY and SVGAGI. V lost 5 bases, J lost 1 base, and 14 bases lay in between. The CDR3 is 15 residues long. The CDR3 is CASSPRRTINYGYTF. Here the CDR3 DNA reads TGTGCCAGCAGTCCCCGGAGGACTATTAACTATGGCTACACCTTC.

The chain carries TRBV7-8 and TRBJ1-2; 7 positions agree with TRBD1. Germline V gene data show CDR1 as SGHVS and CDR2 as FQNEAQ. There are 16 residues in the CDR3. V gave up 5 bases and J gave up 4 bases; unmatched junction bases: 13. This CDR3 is CASSRNERQGTYGYTF. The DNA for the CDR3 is TGTGCCAGCAGCCGAAACGAAAGACAGGGAACCTATGGCTACACCTTC. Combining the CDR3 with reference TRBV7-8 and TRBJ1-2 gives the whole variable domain GAGVSQSPRYKVAKRGQDVALRCDPISGHVSLFWYQQALGQGPEFLTYFQNEAQLDKSGLPSDRFFAERPEGSVSTLKIQRTQQEDSAVYLCASSRNERQGTYGYTFGSGTRLTVV.

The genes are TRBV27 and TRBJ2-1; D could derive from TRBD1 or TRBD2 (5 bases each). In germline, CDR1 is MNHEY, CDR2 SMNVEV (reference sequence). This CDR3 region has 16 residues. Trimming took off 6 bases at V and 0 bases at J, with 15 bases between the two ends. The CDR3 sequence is CASREDTPSSYNEQFF. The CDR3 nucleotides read TGTGCCAGCAGGGAGGACACCCCGAGCTCCTACAATGAGCAGTTCTTC.

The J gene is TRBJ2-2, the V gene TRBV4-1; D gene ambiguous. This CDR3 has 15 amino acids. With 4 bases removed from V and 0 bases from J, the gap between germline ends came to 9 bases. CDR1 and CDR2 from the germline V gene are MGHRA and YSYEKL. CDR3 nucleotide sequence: TGCGCCAGCAGCCCCTGGGCAACGAACACCGGGGAGCTGTTTTTT. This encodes CASSPWATNTGELFF.

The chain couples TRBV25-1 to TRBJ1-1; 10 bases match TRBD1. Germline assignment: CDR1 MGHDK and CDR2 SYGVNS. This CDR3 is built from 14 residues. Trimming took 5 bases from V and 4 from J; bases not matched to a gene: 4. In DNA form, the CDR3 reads TGTGCCAGCAGTTCCTGGACAGGGGGCACTGAAGCTTTCTTT. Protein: CASSSWTGGTEAFF.

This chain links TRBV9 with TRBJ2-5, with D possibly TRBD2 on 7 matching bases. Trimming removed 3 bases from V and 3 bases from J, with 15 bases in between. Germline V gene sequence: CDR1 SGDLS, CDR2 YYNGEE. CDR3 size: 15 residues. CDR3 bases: TGTGCCAGCAGCGGGGCGGGGGCCAAAGAAGAGACCCAGTACTTC. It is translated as CASSGAGAKEETQYF.

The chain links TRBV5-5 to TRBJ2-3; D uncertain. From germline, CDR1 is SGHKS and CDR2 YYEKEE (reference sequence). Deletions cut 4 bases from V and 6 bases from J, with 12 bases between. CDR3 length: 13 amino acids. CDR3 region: CASSPSTGDTQYF. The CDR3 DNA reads TGTGCCAGCAGCCCATCTACCGGGGATACGCAGTATTTT.

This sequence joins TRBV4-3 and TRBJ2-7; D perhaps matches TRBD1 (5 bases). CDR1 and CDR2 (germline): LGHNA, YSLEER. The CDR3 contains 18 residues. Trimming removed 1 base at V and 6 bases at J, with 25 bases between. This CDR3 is CASSQASQWTLVGSEQYF. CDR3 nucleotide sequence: TGCGCCAGCAGCCAAGCCTCACAGTGGACATTGGTTGGATCCGAGCAGTACTTC.

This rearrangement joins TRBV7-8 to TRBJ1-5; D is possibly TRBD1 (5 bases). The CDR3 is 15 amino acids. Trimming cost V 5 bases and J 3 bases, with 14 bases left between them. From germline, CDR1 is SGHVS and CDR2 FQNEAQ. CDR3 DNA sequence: TGTGCCAGCAGCCTAGGGGTCGGGATCAATCAGCCCCAGCATTTT. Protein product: CASSLGVGINQPQHF.

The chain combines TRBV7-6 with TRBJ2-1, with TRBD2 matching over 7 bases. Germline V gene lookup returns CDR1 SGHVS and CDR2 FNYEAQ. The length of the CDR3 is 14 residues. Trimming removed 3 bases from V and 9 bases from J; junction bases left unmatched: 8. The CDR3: CASSFSGPVSEQFF. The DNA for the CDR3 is TGTGCCAGCAGCTTTAGCGGGCCGGTCAGTGAGCAGTTCTTC.

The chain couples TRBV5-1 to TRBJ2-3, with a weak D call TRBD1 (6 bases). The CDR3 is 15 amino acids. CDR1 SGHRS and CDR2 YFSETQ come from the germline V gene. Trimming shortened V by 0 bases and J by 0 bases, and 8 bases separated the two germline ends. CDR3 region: CASSLEQGSTDTQYF. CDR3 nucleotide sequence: TGCGCCAGCAGCTTGGAACAGGGAAGCACAGATACGCAGTATTTT.

The DNA of the CDR3 is TGTGCCAGCAGACTCGCGGCCGGGGGCCAAGACGAGCAGTACTTC. Protein sequence: CASRLAAGGQDEQYF. This chain links TRBV7-6 with TRBJ2-7; D tentatively reads TRBD1 or TRBD2 (6 bases each). This CDR3 is 15 amino acids long. CDR1 and CDR2 (germline): SGHVS, FNYEAQ. Trimming left V 6 bases short and J 5 bases short, with 20 bases between.

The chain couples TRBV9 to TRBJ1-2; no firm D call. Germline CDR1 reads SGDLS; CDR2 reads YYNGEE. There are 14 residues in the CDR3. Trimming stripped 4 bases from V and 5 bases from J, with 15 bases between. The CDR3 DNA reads TGTGCCAGCAGCAGTCGTGCAGTGCCTTATGGCTACACCTTC. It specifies CASSSRAVPYGYTF.

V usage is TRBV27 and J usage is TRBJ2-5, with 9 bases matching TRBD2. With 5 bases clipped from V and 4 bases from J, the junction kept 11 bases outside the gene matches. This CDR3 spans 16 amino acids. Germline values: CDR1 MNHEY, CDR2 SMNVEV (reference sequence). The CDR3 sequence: CASSRGSGSIRETQYF. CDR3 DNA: TGTGCCAGCAGTCGGGGTAGCGGGAGCATACGAGAGACCCAGTACTTC.

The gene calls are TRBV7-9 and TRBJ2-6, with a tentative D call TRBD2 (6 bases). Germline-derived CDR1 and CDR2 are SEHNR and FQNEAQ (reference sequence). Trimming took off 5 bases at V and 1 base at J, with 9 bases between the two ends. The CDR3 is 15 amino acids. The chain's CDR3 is CASSLRGSGANVLTF. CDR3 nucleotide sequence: TGTGCCAGCAGCCTACGGGGGTCTGGGGCCAACGTCCTGACTTTC.

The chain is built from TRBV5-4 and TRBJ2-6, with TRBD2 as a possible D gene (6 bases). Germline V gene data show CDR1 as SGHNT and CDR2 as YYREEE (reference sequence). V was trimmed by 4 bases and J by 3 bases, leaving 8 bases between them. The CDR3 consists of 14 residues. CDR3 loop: CASSAAGGANVLTF. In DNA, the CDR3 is TGTGCCAGCAGCGCAGCGGGTGGGGCCAACGTCCTGACTTTC.

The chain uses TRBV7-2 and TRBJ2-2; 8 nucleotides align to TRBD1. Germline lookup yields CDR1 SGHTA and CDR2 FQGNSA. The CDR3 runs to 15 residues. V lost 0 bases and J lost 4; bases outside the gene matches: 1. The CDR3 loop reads CASSLATGGTGELFF. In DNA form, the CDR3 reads TGTGCCAGCAGCTTAGCTACAGGGGGCACCGGGGAGCTGTTTTTT.